The next 22 T cell receptor beta chains were all read from a single sample in a study of shared clonotypes between healthy human individuals. Profiled with immunoSEQ multiplex PCR; TCRdb holds only in-frame clones, not every one. The table records about 490,000 clones, more than 65% of them present only once. Sequencing was done on a sample of PBMCs. The receptors derive from a woman aged 40 to 50 in good health. Some clones in this sample may be carry-over from other donors' samples.

About this clone itself: A far more abundant clone sits one base away, making this likely a read error. This specimen includes other DNA sequences encoding the same CDR3. This rearrangement joins TRBV2 to TRBJ2-7; 16 nucleotides agree with TRBD2. Per the germline V gene, CDR1 is SNHLY and CDR2 is FYNNEI. CDR3 size: 19 residues. The V gene end was trimmed by 7 bases and the J gene end by 6 bases; junction bases not matched to a gene: 18. The CDR3 DNA follows: TGTGCCAGCACTCGGGGGACTAGCGGGAGGGCTGTCTCCGAGGCCGAGCAGTACTTC. Its protein is CASTRGTSGRAVSEAEQYF. The variable domain in full, with the rest retrieved from reference TRBV2 and TRBJ2-7, is EPEVTQTPSHQVTQMGQEVILRCVPISNHLYFYWYRQILGQKVEFLVSFYNNEISEKSEIFDDQFSVERPDGSNFTLKIRSTKLEDSAMYFCASTRGTSGRAVSEAEQYFGPGTRLTVT.

As concerns this clone: This likely came from a read error, as a far larger clone is one base away. Other DNA variants within this sample encode the same CDR3. The gene calls are TRBV15 and TRBJ2-7; D unclear. Germline CDR1 reads LNHNV; CDR2 reads YYDKDF (reference sequence). The CDR3 has 13 residues. CDR3 nucleotides: TGTGCCACCAGCAGAGTTGGCGTGAACGAGCAGTACTTT. This codes for CATSRVGVNEQYF.

The genes are TRBV9 and TRBJ2-2; D perhaps matches TRBD2 (5 bases). The V gene lost 0 bases and the J gene lost 6 bases, with 9 bases spanning the gap. The germline CDR1 and CDR2 sequences are SGDLS and YYNGEE. There are 14 residues in the CDR3. CDR3 sequence (DNA): TGTGCCAGCAGCGTAGGGAACGGGGCCGGGGAGCTGTTTTTT. Translated: CASSVGNGAGELFF.

The chain couples TRBV5-1 to TRBJ1-1, with D possibly TRBD1 on 5 matching bases. The CDR3 consists of 13 residues. V was clipped by 6 bases and J by 0 bases, with 9 bases between them. Germline V CDR1 and CDR2: SGHRS, YFSETQ. CDR3 sequence: CASKRDLNTEAFF. The CDR3 DNA is TGCGCCAGCAAGAGGGACTTGAACACTGAAGCTTTCTTT. Combining the CDR3 with reference TRBV5-1 and TRBJ1-1 gives the whole variable domain KAGVTQTPRYLIKTRGQQVTLSCSPISGHRSVSWYQQTPGQGLQFLFEYFSETQRNKGNFPGRFSGRQFSNSRSEMNVSTLELGDSALYLCASKRDLNTEAFFGQGTRLTVV.

The chain joins TRBV28 to TRBJ2-3; perhaps TRBD2 as D (5 bases). Germline V gene lookup returns CDR1 MDHEN and CDR2 SYDVKM. The germline V and J ends were trimmed by 6 bases and 6 bases, with 13 bases remaining between them. CDR3 size: 13 residues. The CDR3 loop is CASRGPAGDTQYF. CDR3 DNA: TGTGCCAGCAGGGGCCCGGCGGGCGATACGCAGTATTTT. The entire variable domain, with the rest obtained from reference TRBV28 and TRBJ2-3, is as follows: DVKVTQSSRYLVKRTGEKVFLECVQDMDHENMFWYRQDPGLGLRLIYFSYDVKMKEKGDIPEGYSVSREKKERFSLILESASTNQTSMYLCASRGPAGDTQYFGPGTRLTVL.

The gene calls are TRBV19 and TRBJ2-2; the match to TRBD1 covers 9 bases. The CDR3 loop spans 16 amino acids. J lost 6 bases, V lost 3 bases, and 8 bases had no gene match. From germline, CDR1 is LNHDA and CDR2 SQIVND (reference sequence). Written as DNA, the CDR3 is TGTGCCAGTAGTATTTTGTCCACAGGGGGCTCCGGGGAGCTGTTTTTT. Its protein is CASSILSTGGSGELFF.

In this sample, this clone turned up a few times. A single base is all that separates this from a far larger clone, so a read error is likely. This sample also contains other DNA sequences that code for the same CDR3. The chain recombines TRBV30 with TRBJ1-5; D gene unclear. The CDR3 consists of 14 residues. The V and J ends lost 3 bases and 4 bases respectively, with 13 bases between them. CDR1 is GTSNPN, CDR2 SVGIG, per germline (reference sequence). CDR3 protein: CAWSGTMANQPQHF. CDR3 nucleotides: TGTGCCTGGAGCGGCACTATGGCGAATCAGCCCCAGCATTTT.

This clone showed up many times. The V and J genes are TRBV5-1 and TRBJ1-2; no clear D. This CDR3 contains 13 residues. In germline, CDR1 is SGHRS, CDR2 YFSETQ. The V and J ends lost 0 bases and 8 bases respectively, with 11 bases between them. The CDR3 sequence is CASSLGRGSGYTF. The CDR3 coding sequence is TGCGCCAGCAGCTTGGGCCGGGGTTCGGGCTACACCTTC.

This clone was seen repeatedly, ten times or more. CDR3 region: CATSDRLAASTDTQYF. The CDR3 DNA sequence: TGTGCCACCAGCGATCGACTAGCGGCTAGCACAGATACGCAGTATTTT. This chain uses TRBV15 with TRBJ2-3; 9 bases agree with TRBD2. The length of the CDR3 is 16 residues. Germline CDR1 LNHNV, CDR2 YYDKDF (reference sequence). Germline trimming cut 5 bases from V and 0 bases from J; bases unmatched to any gene: 6.

The CDR3 bases are TGTGCCACCAGCAGGGGACTAGCGGAGCGGAGTTCCTACGAGCAGTACTTC. This encodes CATSRGLAERSSYEQYF. V usage is TRBV15 and J usage is TRBJ2-7, with 11 bases matching TRBD2. Trimming took 3 bases from V and 1 from J; bases not matched to a gene: 8. The germline gives CDR1 LNHNV, CDR2 YYDKDF (reference sequence). The CDR3 is 17 residues long.

The DNA for the CDR3 is TGTGCCAGCAGTTACCCGACTCAGTGGTGGCAGGGCTACACCTTC. Encoded protein: CASSYPTQWWQGYTF. The rearrangement links TRBV6-6 to TRBJ1-2; D is unclear. This CDR3 region has 15 residues. V was shortened by 2 bases and J by 8 bases, with 18 bases between the two germline ends. CDR1 is MNHNY and CDR2 is SVGAGI in the germline V gene (reference sequence).

The genes are TRBV5-4 and TRBJ2-5, with 11 bases that match TRBD1. This CDR3 is 16 amino acids long. In germline, CDR1 is SGHNT, CDR2 YYREEE (reference sequence). J lost 0 bases, V lost 5 bases, and 6 bases had no gene match. The CDR3 region is CASRPGTGGDQETQYF. In DNA, the CDR3 is TGTGCCAGCAGACCTGGGACAGGGGGGGACCAAGAGACCCAGTACTTC.

This clone was observed once. This chain links TRBV7-2 with TRBJ2-5; tentative D call: TRBD2 (6 bases). The germline CDR1 and CDR2 sequences are SGHTA and FQGNSA. Trimming shortened V by 1 base and J by 4 bases, and 10 bases separated the two germline ends. The CDR3 spans 14 residues. For the CDR3, the DNA is TGTGCCAGCAGCTTAGTATCGGGGGTAGAGACCCAGTACTTC. This codes for CASSLVSGVETQYF. The whole variable domain, remainder taken from reference TRBV7-2 and TRBJ2-5, is GAGVSQSPSNKVTEKGKDVELRCDPISGHTALYWYRQSLGQGLEFLIYFQGNSAPDKSGLPSDRFSAERTGGSVSTLTIQRTQQEDSAVYLCASSLVSGVETQYFGPGTRLLVL.

The genes are TRBV5-4 and TRBJ2-1; perhaps TRBD2 as D (6 bases). Germline assignment: CDR1 SGHNT and CDR2 YYREEE (reference sequence). CDR3 length: 13 residues. V was cut by 9 bases and J by 6 bases, with 16 bases left in between. The chain's CDR3 is CATYGGPGNEQFF. CDR3 coding DNA: TGTGCCACTTACGGAGGGCCGGGCAATGAGCAGTTCTTC.

The chain employs TRBV19 and TRBJ2-7; 9 bases line up with TRBD2. J gave up 0 bases and V 1 base, and 1 base lay outside the gene matches. Per the germline V gene, CDR1 is LNHDA and CDR2 is SQIVND (reference sequence). The CDR3 runs 15 residues. The CDR3 nucleotides are TGTGCCAGTAGTATAGGACTAGCGGCCTCCTACGAGCAGTACTTC. This encodes CASSIGLAASYEQYF.

This clone was seen just once. The chain has TRBV6-1 and TRBJ2-5; weak D call: TRBD1 (6 bases). V was cut by 3 bases and J by 9 bases, with 17 bases left in between. The germline gives CDR1 MNHNS, CDR2 SASEGT. The CDR3 totals 14 residues. CDR3 nucleotide sequence: TGTGCCAGCAGTGAGTTACAGGGAGAAGACGCCCAGTACTTC. Its translation is CASSELQGEDAQYF.

The V and J genes are TRBV5-1 and TRBJ2-1; 10 nucleotides line up with TRBD2. Trimming cost V 7 bases and J 5 bases; bases outside gene matches: 6. Germline CDR1 and CDR2: SGHRS and YFSETQ. The CDR3 contains 14 residues. The DNA of the CDR3 is TGCGCCAGCGCCGTACTAGCGGGGAACAATGAGCAGTTCTTC. Translation gives CASAVLAGNNEQFF.

Worth noting for this clone: The same CDR3 also results from other DNA sequences found in this sample. J is TRBJ2-7 and V is TRBV5-1, with 10 bases fitting TRBD2. CDR3 length equals 13 residues. Germline lookup yields CDR1 SGHRS and CDR2 YFSETQ. V dropped 7 bases and J dropped 2; count of bases not matched to a gene: 3. The CDR3 DNA follows: TGCGCCAGCCGGACTAGCGGAACCTACGAGCAGTACTTC. This sequence encodes CASRTSGTYEQYF.

The V gene is TRBV27, the J gene TRBJ2-1; the D gene is possibly TRBD1 (6 bases). With 5 bases removed from V and 0 bases from J, the gap between germline ends came to 17 bases. CDR3 length: 17 amino acids. In germline, CDR1 is MNHEY, CDR2 SMNVEV (reference sequence). The chain's CDR3 is CASSTSRTALSYNEQFF. In DNA, the CDR3 is TGTGCCAGCAGTACCTCACGGACAGCCCTCTCCTACAATGAGCAGTTCTTC.

The chain links TRBV7-2 to TRBJ1-6, with a possible D match to TRBD1 (5 bases). The CDR3 is made up of 15 amino acids. Germline CDR1 and CDR2: SGHTA and FQGNSA. The germline V and J ends were trimmed by 0 bases and 10 bases, with 13 bases remaining between them. CDR3 sequence (DNA): TGTGCCAGCAGCTTAGCGATGCAGGGAGGGTCACCCCTCCACTTT. Its protein is CASSLAMQGGSPLHF.

The chain is built from TRBV19 and TRBJ1-2; 9 positions match TRBD1. V trimming: 1 base; J trimming: 5 bases; junction bases outside the gene matches: 8. In germline, CDR1 is LNHDA, CDR2 SQIVND (reference sequence). CDR3 length: 16 residues. The CDR3 DNA is TGTGCCAGTAGTATAGCCGGGACAGGGCAAAGTTATGGCTACACCTTC. Translation gives CASSIAGTGQSYGYTF.

This clone was counted once. The chain uses TRBV28 and TRBJ2-1; 13 positions match TRBD2. With V trimmed by 9 bases and J by 12 bases, 8 bases remained unmatched. The CDR3 is made up of 13 amino acids. In germline, CDR1 is MDHEN, CDR2 SYDVKM. The CDR3 DNA reads TGTGCCAGTACGCGGACTAGCGGGAGCGGGCAGTTCTTC. Translating gives CASTRTSGSGQFF.